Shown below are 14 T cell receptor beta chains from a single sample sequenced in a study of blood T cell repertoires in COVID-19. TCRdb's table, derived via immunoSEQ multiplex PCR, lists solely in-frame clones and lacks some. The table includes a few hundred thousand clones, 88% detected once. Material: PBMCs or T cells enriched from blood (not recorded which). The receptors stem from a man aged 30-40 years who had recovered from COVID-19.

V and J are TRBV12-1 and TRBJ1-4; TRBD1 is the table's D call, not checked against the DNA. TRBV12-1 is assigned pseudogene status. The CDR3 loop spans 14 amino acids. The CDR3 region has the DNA TGTGCCAGCGGCCTTAGGGGCTTTGATGAAAAACTGTTTTTT. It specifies CASGLRGFDEKLFF.

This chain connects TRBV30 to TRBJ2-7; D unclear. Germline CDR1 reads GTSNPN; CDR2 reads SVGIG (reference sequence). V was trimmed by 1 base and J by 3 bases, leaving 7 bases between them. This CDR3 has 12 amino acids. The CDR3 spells CAWSGGLYEQYF. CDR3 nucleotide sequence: TGTGCCTGGAGTGGTGGGCTCTACGAGCAGTACTTC.

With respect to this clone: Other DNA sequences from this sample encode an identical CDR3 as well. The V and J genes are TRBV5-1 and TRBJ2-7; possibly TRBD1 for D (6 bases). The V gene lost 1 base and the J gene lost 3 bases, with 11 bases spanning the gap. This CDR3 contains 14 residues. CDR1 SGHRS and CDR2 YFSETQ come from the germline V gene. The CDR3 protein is CASSLRTENYEQYF. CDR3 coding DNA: TGCGCCAGCAGCTTGAGGACAGAGAACTACGAGCAGTACTTC.

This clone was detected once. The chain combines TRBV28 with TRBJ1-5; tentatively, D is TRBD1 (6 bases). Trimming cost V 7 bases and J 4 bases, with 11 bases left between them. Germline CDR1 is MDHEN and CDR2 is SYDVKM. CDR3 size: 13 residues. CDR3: CASTGGPNQPQHF. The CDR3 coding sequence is TGTGCCAGCACCGGGGGGCCTAATCAGCCCCAGCATTTT.

CDR3 DNA sequence: TGCGCCAGCAGCTTCCCACAGGGGGTAACCGGGGAGCTGTTTTTT. Amino acid sequence: CASSFPQGVTGELFF. The chain has TRBV5-1 and TRBJ2-2; 8 bases agree with TRBD1. CDR3 length: 15 residues. Germline V gives CDR1 SGHRS, CDR2 YFSETQ. J gave up 5 bases and V 2 bases, and 5 bases lay outside the gene matches.

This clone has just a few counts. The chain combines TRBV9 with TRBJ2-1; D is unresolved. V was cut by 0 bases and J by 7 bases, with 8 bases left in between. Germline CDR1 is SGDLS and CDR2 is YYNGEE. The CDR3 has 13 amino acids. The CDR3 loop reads CASSVGGGNEQFF. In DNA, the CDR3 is TGTGCCAGCAGCGTAGGAGGTGGGAATGAGCAGTTCTTC.

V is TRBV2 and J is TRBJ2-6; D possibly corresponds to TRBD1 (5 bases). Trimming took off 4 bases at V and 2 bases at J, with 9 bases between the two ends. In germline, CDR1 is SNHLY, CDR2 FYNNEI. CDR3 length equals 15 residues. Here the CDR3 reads CASSVGRAGANVLTF. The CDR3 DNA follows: TGTGCCAGCAGTGTAGGCAGGGCTGGGGCCAACGTCCTGACTTTC. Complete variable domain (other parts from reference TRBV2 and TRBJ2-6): EPEVTQTPSHQVTQMGQEVILRCVPISNHLYFYWYRQILGQKVEFLVSFYNNEISEKSEIFDDQFSVERPDGSNFTLKIRSTKLEDSAMYFCASSVGRAGANVLTFGAGSRLTVL.

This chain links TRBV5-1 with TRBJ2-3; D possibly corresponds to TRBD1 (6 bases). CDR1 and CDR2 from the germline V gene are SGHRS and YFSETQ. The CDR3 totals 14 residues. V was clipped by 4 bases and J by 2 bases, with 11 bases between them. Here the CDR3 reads CASSLRTDTDTQYF. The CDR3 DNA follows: TGCGCCAGCAGCCTACGGACAGACACAGATACGCAGTATTTT.

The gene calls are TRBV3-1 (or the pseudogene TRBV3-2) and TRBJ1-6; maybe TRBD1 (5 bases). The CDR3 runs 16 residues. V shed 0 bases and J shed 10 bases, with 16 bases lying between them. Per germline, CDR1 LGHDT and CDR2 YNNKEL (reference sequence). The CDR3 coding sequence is TGTGCCAGCAGCCAAGATCAGGGCGGGATGGGGTCACCCCTCCACTTT. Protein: CASSQDQGGMGSPLHF.

The CDR3 here is CASYTGNTGELFF. CDR3 in DNA: TGTGCCAGTTATACAGGGAACACCGGGGAGCTGTTTTTT. The chain joins TRBV12-3 or TRBV12-4 to TRBJ2-2; TRBD1 is a possible D gene (5 bases). Trimming shortened V by 9 bases and J by 1 base, and 9 bases separated the two germline ends. CDR3 size: 13 residues.

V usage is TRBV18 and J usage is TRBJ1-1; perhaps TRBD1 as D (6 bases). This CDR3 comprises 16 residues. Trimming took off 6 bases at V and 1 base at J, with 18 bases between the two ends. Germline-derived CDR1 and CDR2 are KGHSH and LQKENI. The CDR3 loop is CASSRLGGAGNTEAFF. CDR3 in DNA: TGTGCCAGCTCTAGGCTTGGGGGCGCGGGGAACACTGAAGCTTTCTTT.

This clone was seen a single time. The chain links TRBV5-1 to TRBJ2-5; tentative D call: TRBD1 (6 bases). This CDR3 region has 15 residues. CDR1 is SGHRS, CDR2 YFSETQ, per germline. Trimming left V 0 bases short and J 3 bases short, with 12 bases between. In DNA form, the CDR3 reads TGCGCCAGCAGCTTGGGCTGGGGGCTAAAAGAGACCCAGTACTTC. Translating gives CASSLGWGLKETQYF.

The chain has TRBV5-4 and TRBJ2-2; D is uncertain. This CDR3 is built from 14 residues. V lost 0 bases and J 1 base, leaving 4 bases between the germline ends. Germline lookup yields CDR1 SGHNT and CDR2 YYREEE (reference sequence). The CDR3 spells CASSLGENTGELFF. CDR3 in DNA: TGTGCCAGCAGCTTGGGAGAGAACACCGGGGAGCTGTTTTTT. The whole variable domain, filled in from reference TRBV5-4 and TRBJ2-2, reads ETGVTQSPTHLIKTRGQQVTLRCSSQSGHNTVSWYQQALGQGPQFIFQYYREEENGRGNFPPRFSGLQFPNYSSELNVNALELDDSALYLCASSLGENTGELFFGEGSRLTVL.

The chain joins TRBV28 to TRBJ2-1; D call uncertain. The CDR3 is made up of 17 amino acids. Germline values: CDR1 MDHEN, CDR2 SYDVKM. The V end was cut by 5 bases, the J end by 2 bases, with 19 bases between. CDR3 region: CASSPARSHSPYNEQFF. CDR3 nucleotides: TGTGCCAGCAGTCCCGCTCGTTCTCACAGTCCCTACAATGAGCAGTTCTTC.